The 13 T cell receptor beta chains below all came from one sample that was sequenced in a study of cytomegalovirus exposure and HLA in healthy donors. The PCR made use of 60 Vbeta and 13 Jbeta primers. The data were produced by immunoSEQ multiplex PCR, yet TCRdb's version contains in-frame clones alone and is incomplete. The table lists about 180,000 clones, around four fifths of them singletons. Sequenced input: PBMCs. These receptors were taken from a man younger than 35 in good health and CMV-seronegative.

The chain carries TRBV27 and TRBJ2-5; TRBD1 is a possible D gene (5 bases). This CDR3 is 13 amino acids long. V lost 4 bases, J lost 5 bases, and 11 bases lay in between. The germline gives CDR1 MNHEY, CDR2 SMNVEV (reference sequence). The DNA for the CDR3 is TGTGCCAGCAGTTCCCAGGGATGGGAGACCCAGTACTTC. Amino acids: CASSSQGWETQYF.

The chain carries TRBV6-5 and TRBJ2-3; 10 bases fit TRBD2. Germline loops: CDR1 MNHEY, CDR2 SVGAGI. The CDR3 loop spans 16 amino acids. V was pared by 4 bases and J by 1 base, with 5 bases of the junction left unmatched. This CDR3 is CASSLHGTSGTDTQYF. The CDR3 region has the DNA TGTGCCAGCAGTTTGCACGGGACTAGCGGCACAGATACGCAGTATTTT.

This rearrangement joins TRBV12-5 to TRBJ1-2; no reliable D call. The CDR3 contains 14 residues. Per the germline V gene, CDR1 is LGHNT and CDR2 is FRNRAP. V lost 10 bases to trimming and J lost 3 bases, with 18 bases between them. CDR3: CAISQAVSDYGYTF. The DNA for the CDR3 is TGTGCTATCTCCCAAGCGGTTTCGGACTATGGCTACACCTTC.

This chain joins TRBV9 and TRBJ1-4; D is undetermined. The ends were cut back, 4 bases at V and 0 bases at J, with 7 bases in the middle. CDR1 and CDR2 (germline): SGDLS, YYNGEE. The CDR3 runs 14 residues. The CDR3 region has the DNA TGTGCCAGCAGCCCCCTTGCAACTAATGAAAAACTGTTTTTT. Its translation is CASSPLATNEKLFF. Based on the CDR3 plus reference TRBV9 and TRBJ1-4, the full variable domain is DSGVTQTPKHLITATGQRVTLRCSPRSGDLSVYWYQQSLDQGLQFLIQYYNGEERAKGNILERFSAQQFPDLHSELNLSSLELGDSALYFCASSPLATNEKLFFGSGTQLSVL.

V gene TRBV2 combines with J gene TRBJ2-7, with TRBD2 matching over 10 bases. This CDR3 spans 20 amino acids. Germline CDR1 reads SNHLY; CDR2 reads FYNNEI. J lost 6 bases, V lost 4 bases, and 24 bases had no gene match. Here the CDR3 DNA reads TGTGCCAGCAGTGCCGCTGGGGGAGGGAGCGGGGGGGCTCGTCCCTTCGAGCAGTACTTC. It is translated as CASSAAGGGSGGARPFEQYF. Supplemented by reference TRBV2 and TRBJ2-7, the full variable domain reads EPEVTQTPSHQVTQMGQEVILRCVPISNHLYFYWYRQILGQKVEFLVSFYNNEISEKSEIFDDQFSVERPDGSNFTLKIRSTKLEDSAMYFCASSAAGGGSGGARPFEQYFGPGTRLTVT.

The CDR3 reads CASSALGSSYEQYF. The CDR3 nucleotides read TGTGCCAGCAGCGCCCTGGGGAGCTCCTACGAGCAGTACTTC. V gene TRBV5-5 combines with J gene TRBJ2-7; TRBD2 is a possible D gene (5 bases). The CDR3 loop spans 14 amino acids. Trimming removed 4 bases from V and 0 bases from J, with 11 bases in between. Germline V gene sequence: CDR1 SGHKS, CDR2 YYEKEE (reference sequence).

The V call is TRBV7-3, the J call TRBJ2-3, with 8 nucleotides matching TRBD2. This CDR3 contains 15 residues. The germline gives CDR1 SGHTA, CDR2 FQGTGA. Trimming cost V 0 bases and J 8 bases; bases outside gene matches: 7. The CDR3 DNA is TGTGCCAGCAGCTTAACCGGGACTAGTATGGGTACGCAGTATTTT. Its protein product is CASSLTGTSMGTQYF.

V usage is TRBV5-1 and J usage is TRBJ2-5; D ambiguous. CDR3 length: 11 amino acids. V lost 4 bases, J lost 2 bases, and 3 bases lay in between. Germline CDR1 and CDR2: SGHRS and YFSETQ. The CDR3 reads CASSLQETQYF. The CDR3, as DNA: TGCGCCAGCAGCCTACAAGAGACCCAGTACTTC.

This clone was seen a few times. The chain has TRBV4-3 and TRBJ1-1; 7 bases map to TRBD1. V was pared by 3 bases and J by 1 base, with 5 bases of the junction left unmatched. The CDR3 runs to 15 residues. Germline-derived CDR1 and CDR2 are LGHNA and YSLEER. CDR3 in amino acids: CASSQAGQRNTEAFF. CDR3 DNA: TGCGCCAGCAGCCAGGCGGGACAGAGGAACACTGAAGCTTTCTTT.

In its sample, this clone was seen once. The rearrangement links TRBV27 to TRBJ2-1; no definite D call. Germline CDR1 reads MNHEY; CDR2 reads SMNVEV (reference sequence). CDR3 length: 17 amino acids. Trimming pared 0 bases from V and 3 bases from J, leaving 15 bases between. CDR3 bases: TGTGCCAGCAGTTTATCATCCTGGTCAGACAACTACAATGAGCAGTTCTTC. It specifies CASSLSSWSDNYNEQFF.

The chain joins TRBV7-3 to TRBJ2-2; possible D gene TRBD2, 6 bases. Germline-derived CDR1 and CDR2 are SGHTA and FQGTGA. The CDR3 runs to 16 residues. Trimming left V 0 bases short and J 2 bases short, with 10 bases between. CDR3 amino acids: CASSLTGGGNTGELFF. The CDR3 DNA reads as TGTGCCAGCAGCTTAACGGGGGGAGGAAACACCGGGGAGCTGTTTTTT.

V gene TRBV21-1 combines with J gene TRBJ2-7; the D call of TRBD1 is as the table states it, not checked on the DNA. TRBV21-1 is a documented pseudogene. The CDR3 contains 17 residues. CDR3 in amino acids: CASSKSNGGTGSYEQYF. The CDR3 region has the DNA TGTGCCAGCAGCAAAAGTAATGGCGGGACAGGGTCCTACGAGCAGTACTTC.

The chain combines TRBV7-2 with TRBJ2-5; D gene uncertain. The V gene lost 5 bases and the J gene lost 4 bases, with 5 bases spanning the gap. The CDR3 is made up of 11 amino acids. CDR1 SGHTA and CDR2 FQGNSA come from the germline V gene. CDR3 sequence (DNA): TGTGCCAGCAGCCTTTCAGAGACCCAGTACTTC. This translates into CASSLSETQYF.